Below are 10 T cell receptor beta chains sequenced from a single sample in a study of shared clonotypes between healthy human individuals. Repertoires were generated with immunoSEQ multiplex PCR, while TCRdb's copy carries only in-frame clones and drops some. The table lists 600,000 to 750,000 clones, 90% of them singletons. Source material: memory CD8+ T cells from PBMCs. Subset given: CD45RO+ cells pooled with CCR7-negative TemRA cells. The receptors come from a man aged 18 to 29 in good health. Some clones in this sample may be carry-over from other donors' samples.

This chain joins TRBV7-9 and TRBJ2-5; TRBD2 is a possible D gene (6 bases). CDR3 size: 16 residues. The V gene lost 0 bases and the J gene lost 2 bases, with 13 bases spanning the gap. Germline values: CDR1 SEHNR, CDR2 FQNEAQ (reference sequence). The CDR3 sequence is CASSLALSGKQETQYF. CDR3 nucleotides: TGTGCCAGCAGCTTAGCGCTTAGCGGAAAACAAGAGACCCAGTACTTC.

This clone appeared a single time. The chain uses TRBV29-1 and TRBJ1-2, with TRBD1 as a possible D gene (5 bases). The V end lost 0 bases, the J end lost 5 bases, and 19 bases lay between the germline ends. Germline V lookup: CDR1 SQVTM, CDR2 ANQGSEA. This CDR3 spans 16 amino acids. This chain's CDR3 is CSVEDPVQTGQYGYTF. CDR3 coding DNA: TGCAGCGTTGAAGATCCGGTTCAAACAGGCCAATATGGCTACACCTTC. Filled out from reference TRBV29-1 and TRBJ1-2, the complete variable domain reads SAVISQKPSRDICQRGTSLTIQCQVDSQVTMMFWYRQQPGQSLTLIATANQGSEATYESGFVIDKFPISRPNLTFSTLTVSNMSPEDSSIYLCSVEDPVQTGQYGYTFGSGTRLTVV.

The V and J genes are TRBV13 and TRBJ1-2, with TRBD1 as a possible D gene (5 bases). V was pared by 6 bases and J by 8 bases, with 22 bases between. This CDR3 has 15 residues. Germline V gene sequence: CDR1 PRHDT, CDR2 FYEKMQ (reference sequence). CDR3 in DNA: TGTGCCAGCAGGAACCGGGACGCGCTGATGGAGGGCTACACCTTC. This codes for CASRNRDALMEGYTF.

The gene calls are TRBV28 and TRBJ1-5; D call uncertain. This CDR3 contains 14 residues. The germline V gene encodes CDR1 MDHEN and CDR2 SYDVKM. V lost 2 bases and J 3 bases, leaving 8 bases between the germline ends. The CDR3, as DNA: TGTGCCAGCAGTTTAAAGGTTGACAATCAGCCCCAGCATTTT. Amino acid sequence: CASSLKVDNQPQHF.

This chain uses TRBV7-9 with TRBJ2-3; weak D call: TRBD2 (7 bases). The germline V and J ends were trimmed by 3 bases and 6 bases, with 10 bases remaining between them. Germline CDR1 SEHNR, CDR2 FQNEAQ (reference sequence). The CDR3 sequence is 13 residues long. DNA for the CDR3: TGTGCCAGCAGCTTCGGGGGGCGGGATACGCAGTATTTT. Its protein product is CASSFGGRDTQYF. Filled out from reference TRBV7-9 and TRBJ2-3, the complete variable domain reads DTGVSQNPRHKITKRGQNVTFRCDPISEHNRLYWYRQTLGQGPEFLTYFQNEAQLEKSRLLSDRFSAERPKGSFSTLEIQRTEQGDSAMYLCASSFGGRDTQYFGPGTRLTVL.

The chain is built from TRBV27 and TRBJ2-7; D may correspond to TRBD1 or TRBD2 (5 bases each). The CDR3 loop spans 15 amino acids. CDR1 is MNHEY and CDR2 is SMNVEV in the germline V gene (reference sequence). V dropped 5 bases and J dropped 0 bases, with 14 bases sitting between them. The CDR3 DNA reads TGTGCCAGCAGTCCCCGGGGCACCAGCTCCTACGAGCAGTACTTC. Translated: CASSPRGTSSYEQYF.

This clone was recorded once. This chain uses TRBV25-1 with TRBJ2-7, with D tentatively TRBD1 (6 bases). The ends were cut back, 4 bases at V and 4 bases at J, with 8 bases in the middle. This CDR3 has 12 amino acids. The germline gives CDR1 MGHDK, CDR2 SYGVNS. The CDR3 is CASSGTEYEQYF. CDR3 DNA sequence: TGTGCCAGCAGTGGGACAGAGTACGAGCAGTACTTC.

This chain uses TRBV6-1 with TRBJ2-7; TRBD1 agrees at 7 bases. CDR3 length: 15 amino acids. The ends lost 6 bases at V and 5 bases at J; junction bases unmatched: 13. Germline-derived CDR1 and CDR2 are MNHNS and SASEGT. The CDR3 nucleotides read TGTGCCAGCAGCCCCCGAGGACAGGCTGGGGACGAGCAGTACTTC. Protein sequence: CASSPRGQAGDEQYF.

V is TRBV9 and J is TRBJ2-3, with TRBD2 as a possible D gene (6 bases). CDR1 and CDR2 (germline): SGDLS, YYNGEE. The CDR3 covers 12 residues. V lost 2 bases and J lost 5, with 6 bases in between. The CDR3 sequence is CASSVEGDTQYF. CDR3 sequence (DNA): TGTGCCAGCAGCGTGGAGGGAGATACGCAGTATTTT.

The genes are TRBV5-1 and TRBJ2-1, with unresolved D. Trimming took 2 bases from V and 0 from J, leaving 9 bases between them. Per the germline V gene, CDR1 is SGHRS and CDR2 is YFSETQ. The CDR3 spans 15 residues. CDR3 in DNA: TGCGCCAGCAGCTTTGCGGCCTCCTCCTACAATGAGCAGTTCTTC. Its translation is CASSFAASSYNEQFF.